This T cell receptor (beta chain) is drawn from a study of cytomegalovirus exposure and HLA in healthy donors. Study-wide points: The Asian-associated ancestry cluster reportedly had fewer N-insertions than the roughly 720-donor mean in a later analysis. It was confirmed in vitro that a few of the CMV-associated chains were specific for CMV antigens. Most TCR sequences proved rare, with some public TCRs found in many donors.

As to this clone: Antigen specificity is unknown.

These donors, healthy bone marrow donors, were studied. The V and J ends lost 5 bases and 4 bases, in that order; junction bases with no gene match: 15. The germline V gene encodes CDR1 SNHLY and CDR2 FYNNEI. This CDR3 region has 20 residues. 13 Jbeta primers and 60 Vbeta primers were used for the PCR. This table comes from immunoSEQ multiplex PCR, and its TCRdb copy is limited to in-frame clones, with some not included. Among 200,000 to 250,000 clones listed, 60% to 80% were seen once. Specimen: PBMCs. The chain links TRBV2 to TRBJ2-3; 16 bases are a match to TRBD2. The TCR comes from a young woman in good health and CMV-seronegative. The DNA of the CDR3 is TGTGCCAGCAGTACTGAACCGGGACTAGCGGGGGGGCTTCTCGCAGATACGCAGTATTTT. Translation: CASSTEPGLAGGLLADTQYF.